A selection of T cell receptor beta chains follows, all from one sample in a study of PD-L1 blockade in urothelial cancer. Profiling relied on immunoSEQ multiplex PCR, and the TCRdb table lists in-frame clones only, not all of them. The sample consists of 35,000 to 40,000 clones, around 88% of them appearing once. Sample: PBMCs, taken around atezolizumab (anti-PD-L1) treatment. The receptor set was obtained from a man aged 55-75 years with urothelial cancer. Both conserved end residues are part of each CDR3. D genes are given only for firm matches. Size is stated for part of the rows, as once, few or many counts, or as a class when the clone is expanded.

CDR3aa: CATTGSTNEKLFF
CDR3nt: TGTGCCACCACAGGGTCTACTAATGAAAAACTGTTTTTT
abundance: once
j_gene: TRBJ1-4
v_gene: TRBV25-1
d_gene: -

CDR3aa: CASSPGTGGSYEQYF
CDR3nt: TGTGCCAGCTCACCCGGGACAGGGGGCTCCTACGAGCAGTACTTC
abundance: -
j_gene: TRBJ2-7
v_gene: TRBV18
d_gene: TRBD1

CDR3aa: CASRTWTGENTEAFF
CDR3nt: TGTGCCAGCAGAACCTGGACAGGTGAGAACACTGAAGCTTTCTTT
abundance: -
j_gene: TRBJ1-1
v_gene: TRBV28
d_gene: TRBD1

CDR3aa: CASSLESGQNEKLFF
CDR3nt: TGCGCCAGCAGCTTGGAGTCAGGTCAAAATGAAAAACTGTTTTTT
abundance: -
j_gene: TRBJ1-4
v_gene: TRBV5-1
d_gene: -

CDR3aa: CASSPGRQASTEQYF
CDR3nt: TGTGCCAGCAGCCCCGGTCGACAGGCGAGTACAGAGCAGTACTTC
abundance: -
j_gene: TRBJ2-7
v_gene: TRBV7-9
d_gene: -

CDR3aa: CASSGLAGRYEQYF
CDR3nt: TGTGCCAGCAGCGGACTAGCGGGTCGCTACGAGCAGTACTTC
abundance: -
j_gene: TRBJ2-7
v_gene: TRBV2
d_gene: TRBD2

CDR3aa: CASSLVFSDTSNTEAFF
CDR3nt: TGTGCCAGCAGCTTGGTTTTTAGTGACACTTCAAACACTGAAGCTTTCTTT
abundance: -
j_gene: TRBJ1-1
v_gene: TRBV5-5
d_gene: -

CDR3aa: CATSREPPGLAGGLAGELFF
CDR3nt: TGTGCCACCAGCAGAGAACCCCCGGGACTAGCGGGGGGGCTAGCCGGGGAGCTGTTTTTT
abundance: few
j_gene: TRBJ2-2
v_gene: TRBV15
d_gene: TRBD2

CDR3aa: CASSKGTSGSGETQYF
CDR3nt: TGTGCCAGCAGCAAGGGGACTAGCGGGAGCGGAGAGACCCAGTACTTC
abundance: -
j_gene: TRBJ2-5
v_gene: TRBV5-4
d_gene: TRBD2

CDR3aa: CASSEGQTGSNEQFF
CDR3nt: TGTGCCAGCAGCGAGGGTCAGACAGGTTCCAATGAGCAGTTCTTC
abundance: -
j_gene: TRBJ2-1
v_gene: TRBV9
d_gene: -

CDR3aa: CASSLVGDRGEQYF
CDR3nt: TGCGCCAGCAGCTTGGTGGGGGACAGAGGCGAGCAGTACTTC
abundance: -
j_gene: TRBJ2-7
v_gene: TRBV5-1
d_gene: TRBD1

CDR3aa: CATSTQTGAYGYTF
CDR3nt: TGTGCCACCAGCACACAGACAGGGGCCTATGGCTACACCTTC
abundance: once
j_gene: TRBJ1-2
v_gene: TRBV15
d_gene: TRBD1

CDR3aa: CAGAGNEQFF
CDR3nt: TGTGCCGGAGCAGGGAATGAGCAGTTCTTC
abundance: -
j_gene: TRBJ2-1
v_gene: TRBV2
d_gene: -

CDR3aa: CASRERGQGQPASTDTQYF
CDR3nt: TGTGCCAGCAGGGAACGTGGACAGGGTCAACCCGCTAGCACAGATACGCAGTATTTT
abundance: -
j_gene: TRBJ2-3
v_gene: TRBV7-6
d_gene: TRBD1

CDR3aa: CASSAWVLGRRVLRQPQHF
CDR3nt: TGCGCCAGCAGTGCATGGGTTCTGGGAAGGAGGGTCCTACGGCAGCCCCAGCATTTT
abundance: -
j_gene: TRBJ1-5
v_gene: TRBV10-1
d_gene: -

CDR3aa: CASSLPSSYNSPLHF
CDR3nt: TGTGCCAGCAGCTTGCCCAGCTCCTATAATTCACCCCTCCACTTT
abundance: -
j_gene: TRBJ1-6
v_gene: TRBV5-4
d_gene: -

CDR3aa: CASSPRDTPSTDTQYF
CDR3nt: TGTGCCAGCTCACCACGGGACACCCCTAGCACAGATACGCAGTATTTT
abundance: once
j_gene: TRBJ2-3
v_gene: TRBV18
d_gene: -